These 5 T cell receptor beta chains were all obtained from the same sample, sequenced in a study of cytomegalovirus exposure and HLA in healthy donors. Primers for the PCR totalled 60 Vbeta and 13 Jbeta. Clones were read by immunoSEQ multiplex PCR, and TCRdb kept only the in-frame ones, dropping some. The table has about 120,000 clones, 82% seen once. The sample consisted of PBMCs. The receptors stem from a man in his thirties or forties in good health and CMV-seropositive.

This chain connects TRBV7-2 to TRBJ1-4, with D possibly being TRBD1 (5 bases). V was cut by 8 bases and J by 3 bases, with 13 bases left in between. Germline CDR1 SGHTA, CDR2 FQGNSA. This CDR3 comprises 14 residues. The CDR3, as DNA: TGTGCCAGCCGCCGCGGAGGGGCTAATGAAAAACTGTTTTTT. This sequence encodes CASRRGGANEKLFF.

This clone showed up just a few times. The chain has TRBV5-4 and TRBJ1-2, with no clear D. Trimming took off 3 bases at V and 2 bases at J, with 8 bases between the two ends. The CDR3 loop spans 13 amino acids. CDR1 is SGHNT and CDR2 is YYREEE in the germline V gene (reference sequence). CDR3 loop: CASSSQENYGYTF. In DNA, the CDR3 is TGTGCCAGCAGCTCCCAGGAAAACTATGGCTACACCTTC.

The rearrangement joins TRBV10-2 to TRBJ2-1; TRBD2 is a possible D gene (5 bases). Germline V gives CDR1 WSHSY, CDR2 SAAADI. The CDR3 is made up of 16 amino acids. Trimming took 0 bases from V and 0 from J, leaving 9 bases between them. The chain's CDR3 is CASSESSGSSYNEQFF. For the CDR3, the DNA is TGCGCCAGCAGTGAGTCGTCGGGGAGCTCCTACAATGAGCAGTTCTTC.

The genes are TRBV10-3 and TRBJ2-1, with 7 bases fitting TRBD1. Trimming took 10 bases from V and 8 from J; bases not matched to a gene: 11. The germline V gene encodes CDR1 ENHRY and CDR2 SYGVKD. The CDR3 has 13 amino acids. The CDR3 reads CATAQGQTDEQFF. CDR3 bases: TGTGCCACGGCACAGGGGCAAACGGATGAGCAGTTCTTC.

The CDR3 loop reads CASSLAGDRVYTF. CDR3 DNA sequence: TGTGCCAGCAGCTTAGCGGGGGACAGGGTCTACACCTTC. J is TRBJ1-2 and V is TRBV7-8; 9 bases map to TRBD1. J lost 10 bases, V lost 0 bases, and 3 bases had no gene match. The germline CDR1 and CDR2 sequences are SGHVS and FQNEAQ. The CDR3 spans 13 residues.